This TCR beta chain was found in a study of CXCR3-negative and CXCR3-positive naive CD8 T cells. Whole-study results and caveats: Memory cells showed distinct TRBV-TRBJ patterns, while the two naive subsets matched. Expression of CXCR3 was partially reduced after cryopreservation, and fresh PBMCs were used in most assays. Comparably high diversity was seen in both naive subsets, and much lower diversity in memory CD8+ cells.

The study made its TRB cDNA libraries by 5' RACE, adding UMI labels. TCRdb reprocessed the 5' RACE reads, with one entry per CDR3 protein and no DNA. Recorded here are 50,000 to 65,000 distinct CDR3 sequences; the top ten clones represent roughly 1.6%. Naive CD8+ T cells showed a CD45RO-CCR7+CD27+CD95- phenotype. CDR1 and CDR2 (germline): MGHDK, SYGVNS. The CDR3 sequence is 15 residues long. To note about this clonotype: Its antigen is unknown.

This chain links TRBV25-1 with TRBJ2-1; TCRdb returns TRBD1, unconfirmable since there is no DNA. The TCR sequence derives from a human donor in good health. Some clones in this sample may be carry-over from other donors' samples. Specimen: naive CXCR3- CD8+ T cells from blood. Subset of the sample: CD45RO-CCR7+CD27+CD95- naive CD8+ T cells lacking CXCR3 (TNR3-). The CDR3 loop is CASTVSGGSYNEQFF. The entire variable domain, with the rest obtained from reference TRBV25-1 and TRBJ2-1, is as follows: EADIYQTPRYLVIGTGKKITLECSQTMGHDKMYWYQQDPGMELHLIHYSYGVNSTEKGDLSSESTVSRIRTEHFPLTLESARPSHTSQYLCASTVSGGSYNEQFFGPGTRLTVL.